The present entry profiles one T cell receptor (beta chain) with its context. Its antigen is currently unknown. Both 60 Vbeta primers and 13 Jbeta primers went into the PCR. Clones were sequenced by immunoSEQ multiplex PCR, and TCRdb holds only the in-frame ones, with some missing. The table includes about 100,000 clones, approximately 76% detected once. The data derive from a study of cytomegalovirus exposure and HLA in healthy donors. Study-wide results and caveats: Likely technical artifact: a cluster of highly shared sequence variants. Cytomegalovirus status, reportedly, was diagnosed with high specificity and sensitivity by the classifier. Later analysis demonstrated an association between a missense DCLRE1C variant and TCR beta V- and J-gene trimming.

CDR1 and CDR2 (germline): LNHDA, SQIVND (reference sequence). The CDR3 covers 14 residues. V was pared by 5 bases and J by 5 bases, with 7 bases of the junction left unmatched. Material for sequencing was PBMCs. V gene TRBV19 combines with J gene TRBJ2-5; TRBD1 aligns across 8 bases. The origin of this receptor is a man between 18 and 35 years old in good health and CMV-seronegative. CDR3 coding DNA: TGTGCCAGTAGTTCGTCAGGGGGCAGGGAGACCCAGTACTTC. Its protein is CASSSSGGRETQYF.